The rows below give T cell receptor beta chains drawn from one sample of a study of blood T cell repertoires in COVID-19. TCRdb's table, derived via immunoSEQ multiplex PCR, lists solely in-frame clones and lacks some. The sample consists of about 140,000 clones, about 87% of them appearing once. The sample comprised peripheral blood. These receptors originate from a woman at least 80 years old with acute or convalescent COVID-19. The CDR3 runs from the conserved cysteine through the conserved F or W. The D gene is left open where the match is weak. The size of a clone is reported for some rows only, either as once, few or many, or as a class for expanded clones.

V,D,size,J,DNA,CDR3
TRBV30,NA,NA,TRBJ1-3,TGTGCCTGGAGTGTAATCCGGGTTGGAAACACCATATATTTT,CAWSVIRVGNTIYF
TRBV29-1,NA,NA,TRBJ1-1,TGCAGCGTTGCACAGGGTCGGGGCACTGAAGCTTTCTTT,CSVAQGRGTEAFF
TRBV7-9,TRBD1,NA,TRBJ1-3,TGTGCCAGCAACCCGGGACAGGGGGCTATCTCTGGAAACACCATATATTTT,CASNPGQGAISGNTIYF
TRBV7-2,NA,NA,TRBJ1-1,TGTGCCAGCAGCTTAGTTGGCAAGAACACTGAAGCTTTCTTT,CASSLVGKNTEAFF
TRBV18,NA,NA,TRBJ1-5,TGTGCCAGCTCACCCAGTAATAGCAATCAGCCCCAGCATTTT,CASSPSNSNQPQHF
TRBV7-8,TRBD1,NA,TRBJ1-2,TGTGCCAGCAGCTTATTGGGACAGGGGCGAACTTCTGGCTACACCTTC,CASSLLGQGRTSGYTF
TRBV5-1,TRBD2,NA,TRBJ2-3,TGCGCCAGCAGCGGTAGGCGGGGGGACACAGATACGCAGTATTTT,CASSGRRGDTDTQYF
TRBV11-3,TRBD1,NA,TRBJ2-2,TGTGCCAGCAGCTCGGGACAGGGGGGTACCGGGGAGCTGTTTTTT,CASSSGQGGTGELFF
TRBV6-6,NA,NA,TRBJ1-2,TGTGCCAGCAGCTCCCGGGAGAGCTATGGCTACACCTTC,CASSSRESYGYTF
TRBV10-3,NA,NA,TRBJ2-1,TGTGCCATCACTACCGGGACTGGTTTCAATGAGCAGTTCTTC,CAITTGTGFNEQFF
TRBV3-1/TRBV3-2,TRBD1,NA,TRBJ2-5,TGTGCCAGCAGCCCCGGACAGGAAGAGACCCAGTACTTC,CASSPGQEETQYF
TRBV4-1,NA,NA,TRBJ1-1,TGCGCCAGCAGCCTGGTTTTTAGCCACACTGAAGCTTTCTTT,CASSLVFSHTEAFF
TRBV15,TRBD1,NA,TRBJ1-2,TGTGCCACCAGCAGAGACCAAGGGACAGGGGCTGGCTACACCTTC,CATSRDQGTGAGYTF
TRBV2,NA,NA,TRBJ1-6,TGTGCCAGCATCGTGGGGGGTTTCCCTAATTCACCCCTCCACTTT,CASIVGGFPNSPLHF
TRBV30,TRBD1,NA,TRBJ1-6,TGTGCCTGGAGAGGGACAGCGGGTAATTCACCCCTCCACTTT,CAWRGTAGNSPLHF
TRBV7-3,NA,NA,TRBJ1-6,TGTGCCAGCAGCTTAACAGGGGCCTATAATTCACCCCTCCACTTT,CASSLTGAYNSPLHF
TRBV9,NA,NA,TRBJ2-1,TGTGCCAGCAGCGTAGCACGGGGCTCCTACAATGAGCAGTTCTTC,CASSVARGSYNEQFF
TRBV12-3/TRBV12-4,NA,NA,TRBJ2-7,TGTGCCAGCAGTTTAGACTTCCACGAGCAGTACTTC,CASSLDFHEQYF
TRBV5-1,TRBD2,NA,TRBJ2-7,TGCGCCAGCAGCAGAGACGGGACTAGCTCCTACGAGCAGTACTTC,CASSRDGTSSYEQYF
TRBV19,NA,NA,TRBJ1-2,TGTGCCAGTAGTATCACCAGAAACTATGGCTACACCTTC,CASSITRNYGYTF
TRBV28,NA,NA,TRBJ1-4,TGTGCCAGCAGTCTCCAGGGAACCACTAATGAAAAACTGTTTTTT,CASSLQGTTNEKLFF
TRBV25-1,NA,NA,TRBJ1-4,TGTGCCAGCAGTTGGCTGGGAGGAAAACTGTTTTTT,CASSWLGGKLFF
TRBV27,TRBD1,NA,TRBJ1-5,TGTGCCAGAACCGGGCGGGGGACAGGGTATTCCAATCAGCCCCAGCATTTT,CARTGRGTGYSNQPQHF
TRBV5-5,TRBD1,NA,TRBJ2-5,TGTGCCAGCAGCTTGGGGGTGGGACAGGGGGGAGAGACCCAGTACTTC,CASSLGVGQGGETQYF
TRBV9,NA,once,TRBJ1-1,TGTGCCAGCAGCGCCTGGGGCTATAACACTGAAGCTTTCTTT,CASSAWGYNTEAFF
TRBV11-1,TRBD1,NA,TRBJ2-1,TGTGCCAGCAGCTTTTCCGGGACAGGGGGGAATGAGCAGTTCTTC,CASSFSGTGGNEQFF
TRBV28,NA,NA,TRBJ2-7,TGTGCCAGCAGTTTTGGAGGGACAGCAACCGCCTACGAGCAGTACTTC,CASSFGGTATAYEQYF
TRBV7-9,NA,NA,TRBJ1-1,TGTGCCAGCAGCTTAGCGCAGGGGAACACTGAAGCTTTCTTT,CASSLAQGNTEAFF
TRBV6-5,TRBD2,NA,TRBJ2-5,TGTGCCAGTTCGTCTCGCGGGGGGCCCCAAGAGACCCAGTACTTC,CASSSRGGPQETQYF
TRBV11-2,TRBD2,NA,TRBJ2-3,TGTGCCAGCAACTCCCCGGGAGGGCATACGCAGTATTTT,CASNSPGGHTQYF
TRBV3-1/TRBV3-2,TRBD1,NA,TRBJ1-6,TGTGCCAGCAGCCTCGCTTCAGGGGGCTTTCGATCACCCCTCCACTTT,CASSLASGGFRSPLHF
TRBV5-1,NA,NA,TRBJ1-1,TGCGCCAGCAGCCAACGTCCCAGGGGGAACACTGAAGCTTTCTTT,CASSQRPRGNTEAFF
TRBV7-2,TRBD1,NA,TRBJ1-1,TGTGCCAGCAGCCAGCAGGGGGCGAACACTGAAGCTTTCTTT,CASSQQGANTEAFF
TRBV2,TRBD1,few,TRBJ1-1,TGTGTGGGGAGGACAGGAATTATGAACACTGAAGCTTTCTTT,CVGRTGIMNTEAFF
TRBV6-5,TRBD1,NA,TRBJ1-6,TGTGCCAGCAGTTACTCGACAGGGACAGGGAATTCACCCCTCCACTTT,CASSYSTGTGNSPLHF
TRBV5-1,NA,NA,TRBJ1-2,TGCGCCAGCAGCTTGTTGCGGGGGGCCTATGGCTACACCTTC,CASSLLRGAYGYTF
TRBV2,TRBD2,NA,TRBJ2-3,TGTGCCAGCAGTGTGGGAGCGGGGGCAGTAGATACGCAGTATTTT,CASSVGAGAVDTQYF
TRBV30,TRBD1,NA,TRBJ2-5,TGTGCCTGGAGTCTGGGGACAGTTCAAGAGACCCAGTACTTC,CAWSLGTVQETQYF
TRBV29-1,TRBD1,NA,TRBJ1-5,TGCAGCGTTGGGATGACAGGGGATAGCAATCAGCCCCAGCATTTT,CSVGMTGDSNQPQHF
TRBV20-1,NA,NA,TRBJ2-7,TGCAGTGCTAGTCCAGGGCCCCCCTTCTACGAGCAGTACTTC,CSASPGPPFYEQYF
TRBV27,NA,NA,TRBJ1-1,TGTGCCAGCAGTTCTCCCGGGGCAGGGGTGCGGGAAGCTTTCTTT,CASSSPGAGVREAFF
TRBV7-2,TRBD1,once,TRBJ1-5,TGTGCCAGCTCCTACAGGGGGTTTGATAGCAATCAGCCCCAGCATTTT,CASSYRGFDSNQPQHF
TRBV6-5,TRBD1,NA,TRBJ1-2,TGTGCCAGCAGTTACCCCGGGACAGACGCTTCTGGCTACACCTTC,CASSYPGTDASGYTF
TRBV6-2/TRBV6-3,TRBD1,NA,TRBJ2-1,TGTGCCAGCAGTTACTCGAAGGGACAGAACAATGAGCAGTTCTTC,CASSYSKGQNNEQFF
TRBV5-4,NA,NA,TRBJ2-5,TGTGCCAGCAGCTTGAGGGGGGGCGCCAACTTACAAGAGACCCAGTACTTC,CASSLRGGANLQETQYF
TRBV19,NA,NA,TRBJ1-5,TGTGCCAGTCATAGGGGAGCGGGGGCCACCAATCAGCCCCAGCATTTT,CASHRGAGATNQPQHF
TRBV5-1,TRBD1,NA,TRBJ2-1,TGCGCCAGCAACAGACAGGGGCCCTACAATGAGCAGTTCTTC,CASNRQGPYNEQFF
TRBV19,TRBD1,once,TRBJ1-1,TGTGCCAGTAGTGCACAGCAAGGGACAGCGATGGTTTTTCATGACACTGAAGCTTTCTTT,CASSAQQGTAMVFHDTEAFF
TRBV18,NA,NA,TRBJ1-2,TGTGCCAGCTCACCAAATTCAGACGCGGGCTATGGCTACACCTTC,CASSPNSDAGYGYTF
TRBV7-3,NA,NA,TRBJ2-3,TGTGCCAGCAGCCCAAAGGGGGGGTCAGATACGCAGTATTTT,CASSPKGGSDTQYF
TRBV5-1,TRBD1,NA,TRBJ1-1,TGCGCCAGCAGCTTGTTAGGGGGCGATGACACTGAAGCTTTCTTT,CASSLLGGDDTEAFF
TRBV7-9,NA,NA,TRBJ1-1,TGTGCCAGCAGCGCGGGGGTTGAAGCTTTCTTT,CASSAGVEAFF
TRBV7-2,TRBD1,few,TRBJ2-2,TGTGCCAGCAGCTCAGGGACAGACTTGAACACCGGGGAGCTGTTTTTT,CASSSGTDLNTGELFF
TRBV28,TRBD1,NA,TRBJ1-2,TGTGCCAGCAGTTTATTCAGGGGGCATGGCTACACCTTC,CASSLFRGHGYTF